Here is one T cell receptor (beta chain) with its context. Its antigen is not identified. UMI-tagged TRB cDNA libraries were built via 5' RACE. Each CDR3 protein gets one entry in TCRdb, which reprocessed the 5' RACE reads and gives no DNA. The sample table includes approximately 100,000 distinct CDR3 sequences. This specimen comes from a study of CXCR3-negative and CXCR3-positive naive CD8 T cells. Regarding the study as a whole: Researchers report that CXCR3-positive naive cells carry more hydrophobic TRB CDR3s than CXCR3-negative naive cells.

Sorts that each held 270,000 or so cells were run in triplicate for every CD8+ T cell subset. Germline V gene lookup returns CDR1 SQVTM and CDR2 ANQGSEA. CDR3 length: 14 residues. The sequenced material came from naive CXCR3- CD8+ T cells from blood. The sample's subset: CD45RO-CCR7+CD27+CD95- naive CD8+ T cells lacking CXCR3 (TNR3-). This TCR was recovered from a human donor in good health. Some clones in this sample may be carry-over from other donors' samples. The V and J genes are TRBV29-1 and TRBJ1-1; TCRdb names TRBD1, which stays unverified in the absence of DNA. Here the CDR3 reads CSVEPGHLNTEAFF.